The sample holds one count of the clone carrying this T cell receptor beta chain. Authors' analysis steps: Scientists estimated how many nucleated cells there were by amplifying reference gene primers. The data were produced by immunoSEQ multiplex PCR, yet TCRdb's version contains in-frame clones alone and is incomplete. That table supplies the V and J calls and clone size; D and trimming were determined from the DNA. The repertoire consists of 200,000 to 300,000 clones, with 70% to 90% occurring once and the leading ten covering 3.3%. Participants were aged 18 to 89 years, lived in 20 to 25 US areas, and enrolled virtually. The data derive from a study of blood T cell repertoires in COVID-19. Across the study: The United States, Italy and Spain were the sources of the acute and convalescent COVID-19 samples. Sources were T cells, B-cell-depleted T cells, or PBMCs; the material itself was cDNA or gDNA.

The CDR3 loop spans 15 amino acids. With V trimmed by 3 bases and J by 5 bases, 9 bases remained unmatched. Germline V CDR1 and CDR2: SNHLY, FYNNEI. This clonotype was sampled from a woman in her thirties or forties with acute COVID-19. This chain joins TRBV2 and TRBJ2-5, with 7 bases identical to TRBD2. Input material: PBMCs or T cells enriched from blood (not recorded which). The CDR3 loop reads CASSETSFSLETQYF. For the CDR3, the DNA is TGTGCCAGCAGTGAGACTAGCTTTTCATTGGAGACCCAGTACTTC.